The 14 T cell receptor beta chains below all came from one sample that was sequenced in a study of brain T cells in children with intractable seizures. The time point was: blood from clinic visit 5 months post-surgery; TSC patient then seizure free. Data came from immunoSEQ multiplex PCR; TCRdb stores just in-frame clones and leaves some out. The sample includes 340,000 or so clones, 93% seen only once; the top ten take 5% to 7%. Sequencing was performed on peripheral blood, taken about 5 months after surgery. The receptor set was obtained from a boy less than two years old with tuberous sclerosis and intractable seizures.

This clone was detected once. Here the CDR3 reads CATSSRAGTEHGYTF. CDR3 in DNA: TGTGCCACCAGCTCCCGAGCCGGGACGGAACATGGCTACACCTTC. The chain has TRBV15 and TRBJ1-2; a weak D match, TRBD1 (5 bases). CDR3 length: 15 amino acids. The germline CDR1 and CDR2 sequences are LNHNV and YYDKDF (reference sequence). V was cut by 5 bases and J by 6 bases, with 19 bases left in between.

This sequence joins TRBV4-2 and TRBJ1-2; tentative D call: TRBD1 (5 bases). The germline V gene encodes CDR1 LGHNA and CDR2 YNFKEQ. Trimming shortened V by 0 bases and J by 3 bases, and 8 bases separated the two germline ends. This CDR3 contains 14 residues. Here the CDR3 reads CASSQDRVDYGYTF. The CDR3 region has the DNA TGTGCCAGCAGCCAAGACAGGGTGGACTATGGCTACACCTTC.

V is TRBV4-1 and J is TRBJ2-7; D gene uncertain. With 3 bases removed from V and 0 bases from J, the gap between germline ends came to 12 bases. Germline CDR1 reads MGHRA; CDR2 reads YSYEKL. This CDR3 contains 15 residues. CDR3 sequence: CASSHPGRSSYEQYF. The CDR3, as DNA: TGCGCCAGCAGCCACCCCGGACGGAGCTCCTACGAGCAGTACTTC.

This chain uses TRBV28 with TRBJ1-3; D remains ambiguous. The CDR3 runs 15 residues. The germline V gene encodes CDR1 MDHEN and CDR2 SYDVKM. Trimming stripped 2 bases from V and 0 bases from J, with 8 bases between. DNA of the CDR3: TGTGCCAGCAGTTTAGCCTATAGCTCTGGAAACACCATATATTTT. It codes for CASSLAYSSGNTIYF.

CDR3 sequence: CASRLTSGRFYEQYF. In DNA, the CDR3 is TGTGCCAGCAGACTAACTAGCGGGAGGTTCTACGAGCAGTACTTC. The chain couples TRBV5-4 to TRBJ2-7, with 12 bases fitting TRBD2. Germline lookup yields CDR1 SGHNT and CDR2 YYREEE (reference sequence). The J segment lost 3 bases and the V segment lost 5 bases, leaving 6 bases of the junction unmatched. The CDR3 sequence is 15 residues long. Based on the CDR3 plus reference TRBV5-4 and TRBJ2-7, the full variable domain is ETGVTQSPTHLIKTRGQQVTLRCSSQSGHNTVSWYQQALGQGPQFIFQYYREEENGRGNFPPRFSGLQFPNYSSELNVNALELDDSALYLCASRLTSGRFYEQYFGPGTRLTVT.

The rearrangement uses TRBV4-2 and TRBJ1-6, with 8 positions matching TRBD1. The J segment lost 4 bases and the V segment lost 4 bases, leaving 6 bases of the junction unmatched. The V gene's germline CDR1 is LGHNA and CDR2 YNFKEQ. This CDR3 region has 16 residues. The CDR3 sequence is CASSPPGQDYNSPLHF. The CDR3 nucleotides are TGTGCCAGCAGCCCCCCGGGACAGGATTATAATTCACCCCTCCACTTT.

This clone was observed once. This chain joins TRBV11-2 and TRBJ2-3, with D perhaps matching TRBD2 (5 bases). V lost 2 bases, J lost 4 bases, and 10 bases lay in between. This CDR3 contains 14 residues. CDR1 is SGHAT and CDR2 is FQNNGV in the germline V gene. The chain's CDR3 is CASSLRGPPDTQYF. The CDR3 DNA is TGTGCCAGCAGCTTACGAGGGCCTCCAGATACGCAGTATTTT. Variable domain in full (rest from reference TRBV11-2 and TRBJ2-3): EAGVAQSPRYKIIEKRQSVAFWCNPISGHATLYWYQQILGQGPKLLIQFQNNGVVDDSQLPKDRFSAERLKGVDSTLKIQPAKLEDSAVYLCASSLRGPPDTQYFGPGTRLTVL.

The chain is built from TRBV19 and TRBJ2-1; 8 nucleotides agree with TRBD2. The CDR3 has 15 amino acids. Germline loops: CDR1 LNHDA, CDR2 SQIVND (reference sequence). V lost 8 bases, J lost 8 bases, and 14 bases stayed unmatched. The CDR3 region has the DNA TGTGCCAGTTCCCTTTTCGGGAGGGCTGGGTATGAGCAGTTCTTC. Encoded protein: CASSLFGRAGYEQFF.

CDR3 sequence: CASSSLSGGAGGTQYF. The CDR3 DNA reads TGTGCCAGCAGCTCCCTCAGCGGGGGGGCCGGCGGGACCCAGTACTTC. The V call is TRBV7-9, the J call TRBJ2-5; TRBD2 agrees at 10 bases. Germline V gene sequence: CDR1 SEHNR, CDR2 FQNEAQ (reference sequence). This CDR3 has 16 residues. The V and J ends lost 4 bases and 7 bases, in that order; junction bases with no gene match: 12.

This CDR3 is CSVGLRGLAGVRGEQFF. DNA for the CDR3: TGCAGCGTCGGCCTACGTGGGCTAGCGGGAGTGCGGGGTGAGCAGTTCTTC. The V call is TRBV29-1, the J call TRBJ2-1; TRBD2 matches 10 bases. This CDR3 contains 17 residues. Germline values: CDR1 SQVTM, CDR2 ANQGSEA. V was clipped by 6 bases and J by 9 bases; unmatched bases: 20.

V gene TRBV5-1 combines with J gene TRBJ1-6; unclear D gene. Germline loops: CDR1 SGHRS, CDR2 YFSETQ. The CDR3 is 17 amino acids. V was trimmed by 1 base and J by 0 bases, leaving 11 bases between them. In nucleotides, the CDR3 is TGCGCCAGCAGCTTGATGCCGGGAAGCTCCTATAATTCACCCCTCCACTTT. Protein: CASSLMPGSSYNSPLHF.

The CDR3 nucleotides are TGTGCCAGTAGCGAGTGGGGTAGGGGCGTCCTATCCTACGAGCAGTACTTC. It is translated as CASSEWGRGVLSYEQYF. V usage is TRBV19 and J usage is TRBJ2-7, with D perhaps TRBD1 (5 bases). Per germline, CDR1 LNHDA and CDR2 SQIVND (reference sequence). The CDR3 length is 17 residues. Deletions cut 6 bases from V and 1 base from J, with 22 bases between. The variable domain in full, with the rest retrieved from reference TRBV19 and TRBJ2-7, is DGGITQSPKYLFRKEGQNVTLSCEQNLNHDAMYWYRQDPGQGLRLIYYSQIVNDFQKGDIAEGYSVSREKKESFPLTVTSAQKNPTAFYLCASSEWGRGVLSYEQYFGPGTRLTVT.

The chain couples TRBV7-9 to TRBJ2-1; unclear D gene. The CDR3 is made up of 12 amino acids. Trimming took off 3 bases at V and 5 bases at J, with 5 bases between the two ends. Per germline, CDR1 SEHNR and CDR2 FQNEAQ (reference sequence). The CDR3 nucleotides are TGTGCCAGCAGCTTGGCGGACAATGAGCAGTTCTTC. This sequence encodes CASSLADNEQFF.

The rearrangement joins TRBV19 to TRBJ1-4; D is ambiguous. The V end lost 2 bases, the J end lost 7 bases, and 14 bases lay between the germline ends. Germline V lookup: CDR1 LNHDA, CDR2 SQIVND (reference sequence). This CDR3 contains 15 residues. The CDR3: CASSIRAYSSEKLFF. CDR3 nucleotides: TGTGCCAGTAGTATAAGGGCCTACTCCAGTGAAAAACTGTTTTTT.